Each of the 2 T cell receptor beta chains below was sequenced from the same sample in a study of cytomegalovirus exposure and HLA in healthy donors. The PCR contained 60 Vbeta and 13 Jbeta primers. The data were produced by immunoSEQ multiplex PCR, yet TCRdb's version contains in-frame clones alone and is incomplete. In the table there are roughly 140,000 clones, around 83% of which are singletons. Material for sequencing was PBMCs. Receptors originate from a young woman in good health and CMV-seronegative.

As concerns this clone: At the DNA level, this CDR3 is encoded by other sequences in the same sample as well. The V and J genes are TRBV5-1 and TRBJ1-4; D ambiguous. The CDR3 is made up of 14 amino acids. V lost 2 bases and J lost 0, with 5 bases in between. Germline CDR1 SGHRS, CDR2 YFSETQ. CDR3 DNA: TGCGCCAGCAGCTTCGGGGCAACTAATGAAAAACTGTTTTTT. Translating gives CASSFGATNEKLFF.

V usage is TRBV19 and J usage is TRBJ2-3; D ambiguous. The CDR3 extends over 12 amino acids. The ends were cut back, 2 bases at V and 4 bases at J, with 4 bases in the middle. Germline values: CDR1 LNHDA, CDR2 SQIVND (reference sequence). CDR3 protein: CASSIRADTQYF. Here the CDR3 DNA reads TGTGCCAGTAGTATACGGGCAGATACGCAGTATTTT.